The next 8 T cell receptor beta chains were all read from a single sample in a study of blood T cell repertoires in COVID-19. TCRdb keeps only in-frame clones here, not all; method: immunoSEQ multiplex PCR. The table has approximately 480,000 clones, about 91% seen once. Sequenced material: peripheral blood. The origin of the receptors is a young man with COVID-19, enrolled during active disease.

The count of this clone is one. The V call is TRBV3-1 (or the pseudogene TRBV3-2), the J call TRBJ2-5; 10 bases are shared with TRBD1. CDR1 is LGHDT and CDR2 is YNNKEL in the germline V gene (reference sequence). The ends lost 4 bases at V and 5 bases at J; junction bases unmatched: 7. The CDR3 extends over 15 amino acids. CDR3 DNA sequence: TGTGCCAGCAGCCCCCGGGACAGGGGACGGGAGACCCAGTACTTC. This encodes CASSPRDRGRETQYF.

The chain employs TRBV7-9 and TRBJ1-5; D remains unclear. CDR1 SEHNR and CDR2 FQNEAQ come from the germline V gene (reference sequence). The V end was cut by 6 bases, the J end by 5 bases, with 11 bases between. The CDR3 consists of 13 residues. For the CDR3, the DNA is TGTGCCAGCAGTCCACCGCGGGATCAGCCCCAGCATTTT. Protein sequence: CASSPPRDQPQHF.

In nucleotides, the CDR3 is TGTGCCAGCTCACCGGGACAGGGATATGGGAACACTGAAGCTTTCTTT. Encoded protein: CASSPGQGYGNTEAFF. The gene calls are TRBV18 and TRBJ1-1; 9 nucleotides match TRBD1. CDR1 is KGHSH, CDR2 LQKENI, per germline. The V and J ends lost 3 bases and 1 base, in that order; junction bases with no gene match: 6. The CDR3 has 16 amino acids. The complete variable domain, with remaining parts taken from reference TRBV18 and TRBJ1-1, reads NAGVMQNPRHLVRRRGQEARLRCSPMKGHSHVYWYRQLPEEGLKFMVYLQKENIIDESGMPKERFSAEFPKEGPSILRIQQVVRGDSAAYFCASSPGQGYGNTEAFFGQGTRLTVV.

The chain recombines TRBV28 with TRBJ2-3; 9 nucleotides match TRBD1. The CDR3 consists of 15 residues. Germline V lookup: CDR1 MDHEN, CDR2 SYDVKM. Trimming cost V 5 bases and J 10 bases; bases outside gene matches: 13. This CDR3 reads CASSHRDRDSRAQYF. DNA for the CDR3: TGTGCCAGCAGTCACCGGGACAGGGATAGTCGGGCGCAGTATTTT.

J is TRBJ2-5 and V is TRBV12-5; D is uncertain. Trimming left V 3 bases short and J 0 bases short, with 8 bases between. CDR1 is LGHNT, CDR2 FRNRAP, per germline. This CDR3 has 14 residues. CDR3 region: CASGLSPDQETQYF. The DNA for the CDR3 is TGTGCTAGTGGTTTAAGTCCGGACCAAGAGACCCAGTACTTC.

The rearrangement uses TRBV14 and TRBJ2-2; 9 bases line up with TRBD1. Germline V lookup: CDR1 SGHDN, CDR2 FVKESK. This CDR3 contains 15 residues. V was pared by 1 base and J by 7 bases, with 4 bases of the junction left unmatched. The CDR3 DNA is TGTGCCAGCAGCCAAGCACAGGGGGCTGGCGGGGAGCTGTTTTTT. This codes for CASSQAQGAGGELFF.

This clone was detected ten times or more. The chain is built from TRBV7-9 and TRBJ1-3, with 9 bases identical to TRBD1. With V trimmed by 6 bases and J by 2 bases, 8 bases remained unmatched. This CDR3 region has 16 residues. The germline gives CDR1 SEHNR, CDR2 FQNEAQ (reference sequence). CDR3 nucleotide sequence: TGTGCCAGCAGGGATGGGGGGACAGGGACTGGAAACACCATATATTTT. Protein: CASRDGGTGTGNTIYF.

This sequence joins TRBV3-1 (or the pseudogene TRBV3-2) and TRBJ1-3, with 8 bases lining up with TRBD1. CDR1 LGHDT and CDR2 YNNKEL come from the germline V gene (reference sequence). This CDR3 contains 14 residues. Unmatched junction bases numbered 5, after V lost 8 bases and J lost 2 bases. The CDR3 DNA reads TGTGCCAGCGAAGAACAGGGGGCTGGAAACACCATATATTTT. Amino acid sequence: CASEEQGAGNTIYF.